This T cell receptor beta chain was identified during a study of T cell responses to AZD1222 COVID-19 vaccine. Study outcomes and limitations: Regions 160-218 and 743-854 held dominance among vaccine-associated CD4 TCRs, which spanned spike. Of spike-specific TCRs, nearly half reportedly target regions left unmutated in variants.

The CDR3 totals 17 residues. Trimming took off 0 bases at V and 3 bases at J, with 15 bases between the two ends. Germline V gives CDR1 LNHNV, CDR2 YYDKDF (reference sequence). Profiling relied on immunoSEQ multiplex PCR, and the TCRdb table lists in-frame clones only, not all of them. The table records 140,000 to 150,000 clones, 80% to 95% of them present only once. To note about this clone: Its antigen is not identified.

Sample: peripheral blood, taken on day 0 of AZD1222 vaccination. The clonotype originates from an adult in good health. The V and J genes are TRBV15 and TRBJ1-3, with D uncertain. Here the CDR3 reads CATSREGPLTRGNTIYF. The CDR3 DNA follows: TGTGCCACCAGCAGAGAGGGCCCTCTGACTCGTGGAAACACCATATATTTT.